Sequencing of this T cell receptor beta chain was carried out in a study of cytomegalovirus exposure and HLA in healthy donors. Study in general: In a later analysis, it was reported that the roughly 130 validation repertoires had been produced on the same platform as the 670 or so repertoires belonging to the first cohort. Study-level results: The study designated 150 or so TCR beta chains cytomegalovirus-associated. In vitro work confirmed that three CMV-associated chains recognize CMV antigens.

About this clone itself: The antigen remains unidentified.

Measured with immunoSEQ multiplex PCR; TCRdb has only the in-frame clones, and not every one. This table has about 120,000 clones, about 85% appearing once. Trimming took off 6 bases at V and 3 bases at J, with 14 bases between the two ends. Germline values: CDR1 SGHAT, CDR2 FQNNGV. This CDR3 is built from 14 residues. The sequence was collected from a man between 18 and 35 years old in good health and CMV-seropositive. This sequence joins TRBV11-2 and TRBJ1-2; D is perhaps TRBD1 (6 bases). Material for sequencing was PBMCs. This CDR3 is CASRGQGLYYGYTF. In DNA, the CDR3 is TGTGCCAGCAGGGGGCAGGGGCTATACTATGGCTACACCTTC.